The clone carrying this TCR beta chain was recorded only once. As yet, its antigen is unknown. This record comes from a study of radiotherapy plus CTLA-4 blockade in lung cancer. At the level of the study: Among enrolled patients, over 15% responded and 31% achieved disease control.

CDR1 is SQVTM, CDR2 ANQGSEA, per germline. Between the trimmed V and J ends, which lost 6 bases and 6 bases, there was a span of 14 bases. The CDR3 runs to 12 residues. General observations from the study: TCR clones originating in tumors grew in number in blood after radiotherapy plus ipilimumab. In blood, early T cell clone dynamics reportedly predicted response best, together with interferon-beta.

Lung cancer patients with chemo-refractory metastatic non-small-cell disease were given focal radiation plus CTLA-4 blockade with ipilimumab. Repertoires were generated with immunoSEQ multiplex PCR, while TCRdb's copy carries only in-frame clones and drops some. The sample includes 65,000 to 90,000 clones, around nine tenths seen only once; the top ten take 0.85% to 0.9%. This material consisted of peripheral blood, taken from a patient treated with radiotherapy plus ipilimumab. The sequence came from a human donor with non-small cell lung cancer who had stable disease on radiotherapy plus ipilimumab. The J gene is TRBJ1-2, the V gene TRBV29-1, with D uncertain. The DNA of the CDR3 is TGCAGCGTACCCCGAGGCGGAAATGGCTACACCTTC. Protein: CSVPRGGNGYTF.